Below, 29 T cell receptor beta chains from the same sample are listed, as sequenced in a study of response to subunit inactivated influenza vaccine. TCRdb called the RT-PCR reads again in MiXCR, with one record for every CDR3 protein. The data contain around 180,000 distinct CDR3 sequences, approximately 9.2% of them singletons. The sample was non-naive T cells sorted from PBMCs, taken on the day of vaccination. The source of these receptors is a man in his forties or fifties who received an inactivated influenza vaccine.

This clonotype has just a few counts. This rearrangement joins TRBV28 to TRBJ1-1, with D possibly being TRBD1 (6 bases). The ends were cut back, 3 bases at V and 5 bases at J, with 13 bases in the middle. The germline V gene has CDR1 MDHEN and CDR2 SYDVKM. The CDR3 contains 14 residues. CDR3 loop: CASSFGGLRTEAFF. For the CDR3, the DNA is TGTGCCAGCAGTTTTGGGGGGCTCAGGACTGAAGCTTTCTTT.

This clonotype was picked up many times. The V gene is TRBV3-1, the J gene TRBJ2-3; the D call may be TRBD1 or TRBD2 (6 bases each). Germline V gene sequence: CDR1 LGHDT, CDR2 YNNKEL (reference sequence). This CDR3 has 14 residues. Trimming pared 0 bases from V and 10 bases from J, leaving 14 bases between. The CDR3 coding sequence is TGTGCCAGCAGCCAAGATCAAGGGGGGCGCGCGCAGTATTTT. It translates to CASSQDQGGRAQYF.

This sequence joins TRBV20-1 and TRBJ2-7, with 13 positions matching TRBD2. This CDR3 contains 13 residues. Per the germline V gene, CDR1 is DFQATT and CDR2 is SNEGSKA (reference sequence). The V gene end was trimmed by 5 bases and the J gene end by 6 bases; junction bases not matched to a gene: 4. CDR3 amino acids: CSAVGTSGVEQYF. CDR3 nucleotides: TGCAGTGCTGTCGGGACTAGCGGGGTCGAGCAGTACTTC.

The chain has TRBV28 and TRBJ1-6, with D possibly matching TRBD1 (5 bases). Germline CDR1 MDHEN, CDR2 SYDVKM. This CDR3 spans 15 amino acids. V was trimmed by 7 bases and J by 7 bases, leaving 17 bases between them. This CDR3 reads CASMGMYWGNSPLHF. For the CDR3, the DNA is TGTGCCAGCATGGGGATGTACTGGGGGAATTCACCCCTCCACTTT.

Many counts were recorded for this clonotype. The J gene is TRBJ2-1, the V gene TRBV20-1, with D perhaps matching TRBD2 (5 bases). Trimming took off 5 bases at V and 7 bases at J, with 15 bases between the two ends. The germline V gene encodes CDR1 DFQATT and CDR2 SNEGSKA (reference sequence). The CDR3 is 13 amino acids. CDR3 sequence reads: CSAYGPGSNEQFF. In DNA, the CDR3 is TGCAGTGCTTACGGCCCGGGGAGTAATGAGCAGTTCTTC.

This clonotype was recorded a few times. V and J are TRBV20-1 and TRBJ2-1, with 7 bases aligning to TRBD2. The CDR3 totals 14 residues. Looked up from germline, CDR1 is DFQATT and CDR2 is SNEGSKA (reference sequence). The V and J ends lost 2 bases and 3 bases, in that order; junction bases with no gene match: 4. The CDR3 spells CSARFGTNYNEQFF. The CDR3 nucleotides read TGCAGTGCTAGATTCGGGACTAACTACAATGAGCAGTTCTTC.

This clonotype has at least ten counts. J is TRBJ2-5 and V is TRBV12-3 or TRBV12-4; D not resolved. The V end lost 5 bases, the J end lost 2 bases, and 12 bases lay between the germline ends. This CDR3 is 14 amino acids long. The CDR3 loop reads CASSRTPKQETQYF. The CDR3 DNA sequence: TGTGCCAGCAGTCGGACCCCTAAACAAGAGACCCAGTACTTC.

This clonotype has more than one count but fewer than ten. The V call is TRBV20-1, the J call TRBJ2-5; TRBD2 matches at 9 bases. Germline CDR1 DFQATT, CDR2 SNEGSKA (reference sequence). The CDR3 has 13 amino acids. This CDR3 is CSPAGGPQETQYF. CDR3 DNA sequence: TGCAGCCCAGCGGGGGGCCCCCAAGAGACCCAGTACTTC.

The rearrangement uses TRBV7-9 and TRBJ2-5; 7 nucleotides agree with TRBD1. The V and J ends lost 7 bases and 5 bases, in that order; junction bases with no gene match: 16. The CDR3 runs 16 residues. Germline V gene sequence: CDR1 SEHNR, CDR2 FQNEAQ (reference sequence). The CDR3 sequence is CASTSGTGAHRETQYF. The CDR3 nucleotides read TGTGCCAGCACTTCCGGAACAGGGGCGCATCGGGAGACCCAGTACTTC.

This clonotype was found a few times. The genes are TRBV18 and TRBJ2-1; 8 positions agree with TRBD2. The CDR3 is made up of 14 amino acids. Germline CDR1 is KGHSH and CDR2 is LQKENI. V lost 3 bases to trimming and J lost 10 bases; unmatched junction nucleotides: 8. The CDR3 loop is CASSPRGGSREQFF. Written as DNA, the CDR3 is TGTGCCAGCTCACCCCGGGGGGGATCGCGGGAGCAGTTCTTC.

Many counts were recorded for this clonotype. The genes are TRBV12-3 or TRBV12-4 and TRBJ1-1; D is possibly TRBD1 (6 bases). Trimming took 5 bases from V and 3 from J, leaving 13 bases between them. The CDR3 covers 14 residues. The CDR3 region has the DNA TGTGCCAGCAGTGCCTTGGGGGCAGACACTGAAGCTTTCTTT. This gives the protein CASSALGADTEAFF.

This clonotype showed up many times. This rearrangement joins TRBV4-3 to TRBJ1-2; D is perhaps TRBD1 (5 bases). Germline CDR1 reads LGHNA; CDR2 reads YSLEER. CDR3 size: 13 residues. V lost 1 base and J 3 bases, leaving 6 bases between the germline ends. CDR3 residues: CASSQGGDYGYTF. The CDR3 nucleotides are TGCGCCAGCAGCCAAGGGGGGGACTATGGCTACACCTTC.

V and J are TRBV30 and TRBJ1-4, with TRBD1 as a possible D gene (5 bases). In germline, CDR1 is GTSNPN, CDR2 SVGIG (reference sequence). This CDR3 has 15 amino acids. V was shortened by 3 bases and J by 0 bases, with 11 bases between the two germline ends. CDR3 region: CAWSGGIATNEKLFF. The CDR3 nucleotides read TGTGCCTGGAGCGGGGGTATTGCAACTAATGAAAAACTGTTTTTT. Combining the CDR3 with reference TRBV30 and TRBJ1-4 gives the whole variable domain SQTIHQWPATLVQPVGSPLSLECTVEGTSNPNLYWYRQAAGRGLQLLFYSVGIGQISSEVPQNLSASRPQDRQFILSSKKLLLSDSGFYLCAWSGGIATNEKLFFGSGTQLSVL.

This clonotype showed up many times. The chain joins TRBV11-1 to TRBJ2-5; the D call may be TRBD1 or TRBD2 (5 bases each). V was pared by 3 bases and J by 4 bases, with 12 bases between. Germline V gene data show CDR1 as SGHAT and CDR2 as FQDESV (reference sequence). The CDR3 sequence is 14 residues long. The CDR3 sequence is CASSFNQGRETQYF. CDR3 DNA: TGTGCCAGCAGCTTTAATCAGGGACGAGAGACCCAGTACTTC.

This rearrangement joins TRBV5-5 to TRBJ2-1; 9 bases are shared with TRBD2. The V and J ends lost 0 bases and 10 bases, in that order; junction bases with no gene match: 11. This CDR3 has 16 residues. From germline, CDR1 is SGHKS and CDR2 YYEKEE (reference sequence). The CDR3 is CASSLGWRGGLEEQFF. CDR3 nucleotide sequence: TGTGCCAGCAGCTTGGGGTGGCGGGGGGGCCTAGAGGAGCAGTTCTTC. The entire variable domain, with the rest obtained from reference TRBV5-5 and TRBJ2-1, is as follows: DAGVTQSPTHLIKTRGQQVTLRCSPISGHKSVSWYQQVLGQGPQFIFQYYEKEERGRGNFPDRFSARQFPNYSSELNVNALLLGDSALYLCASSLGWRGGLEEQFFGPGTRLTVL.

This clonotype was seen many times. V usage is TRBV20-1 and J usage is TRBJ2-7; D is ambiguous. The CDR3 extends over 13 amino acids. The germline gives CDR1 DFQATT, CDR2 SNEGSKA (reference sequence). V was clipped by 6 bases and J by 4 bases, with 16 bases between them. CDR3 sequence: CSAETKTGYEQYF. CDR3 DNA sequence: TGCAGTGCCGAGACGAAAACGGGTTACGAGCAGTACTTC.

The sample holds many counts of this clonotype. This chain uses TRBV20-1 with TRBJ2-5; the D gene is possibly TRBD2 (5 bases). Deletions cut 3 bases from V and 5 bases from J, with 25 bases between. This CDR3 is built from 17 residues. Germline V gives CDR1 DFQATT, CDR2 SNEGSKA (reference sequence). The CDR3 sequence: CSASSLTRLSRGETQYF. The CDR3 DNA is TGCAGTGCTAGTTCCCTCACTCGCTTGAGTCGAGGGGAGACCCAGTACTTC.

This clonotype was counted a few times. The genes are TRBV9 and TRBJ2-2, with 7 positions matching TRBD1. Germline lookup yields CDR1 SGDLS and CDR2 YYNGEE. The V and J ends lost 4 bases and 2 bases, in that order; junction bases with no gene match: 8. The CDR3 length is 16 residues. The CDR3 loop reads CASSPRQGRNTGELFF. The CDR3 coding sequence is TGTGCCAGCAGCCCACGACAGGGCCGAAACACCGGGGAGCTGTTTTTT.

This clonotype showed up just a few times. The chain recombines TRBV7-2 with TRBJ2-2, with 10 positions matching TRBD2. Germline CDR1 is SGHTA and CDR2 is FQGNSA. The CDR3 covers 15 residues. The V and J ends lost 0 bases and 6 bases, in that order; junction bases with no gene match: 1. The CDR3 DNA is TGTGCCAGCAGCTTAGCTAGCGGGGGGCCCGGGGAGCTGTTTTTT. Translation: CASSLASGGPGELFF.

This clonotype was seen only a few times. The genes are TRBV7-8 and TRBJ2-1; TRBD2 might be the D (6 bases). There are 16 residues in the CDR3. Trimming shortened V by 2 bases and J by 9 bases, and 20 bases separated the two germline ends. Germline CDR1 reads SGHVS; CDR2 reads FQNEAQ. As DNA, the CDR3 is TGTGCCAGCAGCTTACTCGCCCTAGCGTTGATTGGTGAGCAGTTCTTC. Translated, it gives CASSLLALALIGEQFF.

The table lists this clonotype with many counts. V is TRBV4-3 and J is TRBJ2-3; D possibly corresponds to TRBD1 (6 bases). Per germline, CDR1 LGHNA and CDR2 YSLEER. The CDR3 loop spans 17 amino acids. V lost 1 base and J lost 0, with 14 bases in between. The CDR3: CASSQGVGRGSTDTQYF. In nucleotides, the CDR3 is TGCGCCAGCAGCCAAGGGGTAGGCAGGGGCAGCACAGATACGCAGTATTTT.

This clonotype was counted only a few times. The rearrangement joins TRBV9 to TRBJ1-3, with 7 bases lining up with TRBD1. CDR3 size: 15 residues. V shed 3 bases, J shed 0 bases, and the junction held 3 bases outside the gene matches. The germline V gene has CDR1 SGDLS and CDR2 YYNGEE. The CDR3 protein is CASSGQGSSGNTIYF. The CDR3, as DNA: TGTGCCAGCAGCGGACAGGGAAGCTCTGGAAACACCATATATTTT.

This sequence joins TRBV4-3 and TRBJ2-2, with D possibly being TRBD2 (6 bases). Trimming stripped 1 base from V and 2 bases from J, with 11 bases between. Germline-derived CDR1 and CDR2 are LGHNA and YSLEER. The length of the CDR3 is 16 residues. Written as DNA, the CDR3 is TGCGCCAGCAGCCAAGGTGCAGGGACTAACACCGGGGAGCTGTTTTTT. Protein sequence: CASSQGAGTNTGELFF.

The rearrangement uses TRBV9 and TRBJ2-7, with D hard to call. Trimming removed 4 bases from V and 2 bases from J, with 16 bases in between. Germline lookup yields CDR1 SGDLS and CDR2 YYNGEE. The CDR3 loop spans 15 amino acids. The CDR3 is CASSPGRSSPYEQYF. DNA of the CDR3: TGTGCCAGCAGCCCAGGCCGTTCCAGTCCCTACGAGCAGTACTTC.

This clonotype has a count of ten or more. An end of the junction differs from the germline gene, which may be a read error. The chain uses TRBV13 and TRBJ2-6; D unclear. Germline-derived CDR1 and CDR2 are PRHDT and FYEKMQ (reference sequence). The CDR3 length is 15 residues. The CDR3 spells CASSSYGSRANVLTF. The CDR3 coding sequence is TGTGCCAGCAGCTCTTATGGCTCTCGGGCCAACGTCCTGACTTTC.

The table lists this clonotype with a few counts. The genes are TRBV5-1 and TRBJ1-1; weak D call: TRBD1 (6 bases). CDR3 length equals 14 residues. The V and J ends lost 4 bases and 1 base respectively, with 11 bases between them. The germline V gene encodes CDR1 SGHRS and CDR2 YFSETQ. CDR3 in amino acids: CASSKQGGNTEAFF. CDR3 nucleotides: TGCGCCAGCAGCAAACAGGGCGGGAACACTGAAGCTTTCTTT.

A few counts support this clonotype. This chain uses TRBV4-1 with TRBJ2-3, with 7 bases fitting TRBD2. The germline V gene encodes CDR1 MGHRA and CDR2 YSYEKL. V lost 4 bases and J lost 6; bases outside the gene matches: 19. There are 18 residues in the CDR3. Here the CDR3 reads CASSPRVAGIGLHDTQYF. The CDR3 nucleotides are TGCGCCAGCAGCCCTCGGGTAGCGGGCATAGGACTTCATGATACGCAGTATTTT.

In this sample, this clonotype turned up a few times. The gene calls are TRBV20-1 and TRBJ2-7; 10 bases fit TRBD1. Germline V CDR1 and CDR2: DFQATT, SNEGSKA (reference sequence). V was pared by 1 base and J by 7 bases, with 4 bases of the junction left unmatched. The CDR3 has 13 amino acids. DNA of the CDR3: TGCAGTGCTAGAGGACAGGGGGCAGAGGAGCAGTACTTC. Its protein product is CSARGQGAEEQYF.

This clonotype was counted ten times or more. This rearrangement joins TRBV20-1 to TRBJ2-7; D may be TRBD1 or TRBD2 (5 bases each). Germline V gene lookup returns CDR1 DFQATT and CDR2 SNEGSKA (reference sequence). Trimming took off 6 bases at V and 3 bases at J, with 9 bases between the two ends. The CDR3 consists of 11 residues. CDR3 bases: TGCAGTGCGGGGGACGGCTACGAGCAGTACTTC. It yields the protein CSAGDGYEQYF.